This T cell receptor (beta chain) was recovered during a study of blood T cell repertoires in COVID-19. Study-wide background: From the United States, Italy and Spain came samples of acute and convalescent COVID-19. The analysed material was cDNA or gDNA that came from T cells, B-cell-depleted T cells, or PBMCs.

Per the original methods: For nucleated cells, counts were estimated from reference gene primer amplification. The table came from immunoSEQ multiplex PCR; TCRdb's copy has only in-frame clones and leaves some out. V, J and clone size are those of that table, while D and trimming were read from the DNA. The profile covers more than 150,000 clones, with around 85% appearing a single time and around 4% taken by the ten largest. The CDR3 is made up of 15 amino acids. Unmatched junction bases numbered 7, after V lost 4 bases and J lost 4 bases. Germline V CDR1 and CDR2: SGHRS, YFSETQ. The V call is TRBV5-1, the J call TRBJ2-3; 9 positions match TRBD1. This clonotype was obtained from a woman aged 70-85 years with acute or convalescent COVID-19. The sequenced sample consisted of peripheral blood. CDR3 loop: CASSPGQGMSDTQYF. For the CDR3, the DNA is TGCGCCAGCAGCCCAGGACAGGGGATGTCAGATACGCAGTATTTT.